One sample yielded the 11 T cell receptor beta chains listed below, sequenced in a study of cytomegalovirus exposure and HLA in healthy donors. A multiplex PCR was run with 60 Vbeta primers and 13 Jbeta primers. Some clones are missing from TCRdb's copy, which holds only in-frame ones; the method was immunoSEQ multiplex PCR. The table shows some 120,000 clones, with about 82% occurring only once. The specimen sequenced was PBMCs. All receptors come from a man aged 30 to 45 in good health and CMV-seronegative.

J is TRBJ2-2 and V is TRBV6-8; 8 bases match TRBD2. Germline trimming cut 3 bases from V and 5 bases from J; bases unmatched to any gene: 8. Germline lookup yields CDR1 MNHGY and CDR2 SAAAGT. The CDR3 has 16 residues. The CDR3 DNA reads as TGTGCCAGCAGTTATCTCCGGGAGGGTATAACCGGGGAGCTGTTTTTT. It translates to CASSYLREGITGELFF.

Worth noting for this clone: At one end, the junction sequence differs from germline, possibly due to a read error. The chain recombines TRBV5-1 with TRBJ2-7; D is unclear. This CDR3 has 13 residues. Germline V gives CDR1 SGHRS, CDR2 YFSETQ. The CDR3 region has the DNA TGCGCCAGCAGCTTGCTCGACTCCTACGAGCAGTGCTTC. It yields the protein CASSLLDSYEQCF.

This clone was recorded once. The chain couples TRBV5-1 to TRBJ2-7, with 12 bases identical to TRBD2. This CDR3 comprises 16 residues. V lost 4 bases, J lost 0 bases, and 5 bases stayed unmatched. CDR1 is SGHRS and CDR2 is YFSETQ in the germline V gene. In nucleotides, the CDR3 is TGCGCCAGCAGCGTGACTAGCGGGAGTTCCTCCTACGAGCAGTACTTC. Its protein product is CASSVTSGSSSYEQYF. The full variable domain, its missing parts supplied by reference TRBV5-1 and TRBJ2-7, is KAGVTQTPRYLIKTRGQQVTLSCSPISGHRSVSWYQQTPGQGLQFLFEYFSETQRNKGNFPGRFSGRQFSNSRSEMNVSTLELGDSALYLCASSVTSGSSSYEQYFGPGTRLTVT.

The gene calls are TRBV19 and TRBJ1-1; 9 positions match TRBD1. The CDR3 consists of 15 residues. CDR1 is LNHDA, CDR2 SQIVND, per germline (reference sequence). Losses at the gene ends were 5 bases for V and 2 bases for J; bases not matched to a gene: 6. For the CDR3, the DNA is TGTGCCAGTAGTCCCCGGGACAGGGCCAACACTGAAGCTTTCTTT. It is translated as CASSPRDRANTEAFF.

V gene TRBV10-3 combines with J gene TRBJ1-1; possibly TRBD1 for D (6 bases). V dropped 4 bases and J dropped 0 bases, with 18 bases sitting between them. The CDR3 consists of 17 residues. Germline-derived CDR1 and CDR2 are ENHRY and SYGVKD. CDR3 DNA sequence: TGTGCCATCAGTGTTGGCAGAGGGGGGGGTATGAACACTGAAGCTTTCTTT. Its translation is CAISVGRGGGMNTEAFF.

The CDR3, as DNA: TGTGCCAGCAGCTCACACGGGGATCAGCCCCAGCATTTT. It is translated as CASSSHGDQPQHF. The chain is built from TRBV7-2 and TRBJ1-5; no definite D call. The germline CDR1 and CDR2 sequences are SGHTA and FQGNSA. The CDR3 has 13 amino acids. Trimming removed 4 bases from V and 5 bases from J, with 9 bases in between.

The chain couples TRBV19 to TRBJ1-5; TRBD1 is a possible D gene (6 bases). The CDR3 length is 14 residues. Trimming shortened V by 11 bases and J by 0 bases, and 14 bases separated the two germline ends. Germline V gene lookup returns CDR1 LNHDA and CDR2 SQIVND (reference sequence). CDR3 residues: CAYYPGASNQPQHF. CDR3 sequence (DNA): TGTGCCTACTACCCAGGGGCTAGCAATCAGCCCCAGCATTTT.

This chain links TRBV28 with TRBJ1-6; 7 bases fit TRBD1. The CDR3 covers 14 residues. V shed 7 bases and J 5 bases; nucleotides not matched to a gene: 5. The germline gives CDR1 MDHEN, CDR2 SYDVKM. CDR3 DNA sequence: TGTGCCAGCAAGCCGGGACAGCATAATTCACCCCTCCACTTT. It is translated as CASKPGQHNSPLHF.

The chain links TRBV5-4 to TRBJ1-1, with D unclear. The CDR3 runs to 12 residues. CDR1 SGHNT and CDR2 YYREEE come from the germline V gene (reference sequence). V gave up 2 bases and J gave up 10 bases, with 12 bases separating them. The CDR3 nucleotides read TGTGCCAGCAGCTTACCTGGAGTTGGAGCTTTCTTT. It codes for CASSLPGVGAFF.

Details on this clone: The CDR3 ends on some other residue instead of the conserved phenylalanine or tryptophan, so this is likely a read error. This rearrangement joins TRBV30 to TRBJ2-3; 9 nucleotides align to TRBD2. After removal of 2 bases from V and 6 bases from J, the junction contained 9 bases not matched to a gene. CDR1 is GTSNPN, CDR2 SVGIG, per germline (reference sequence). There are 15 residues in the CDR3. The CDR3 here is CAWSSAGGSVDTQYV. CDR3 nucleotide sequence: TGTGCCTGGAGTTCAGCGGGAGGTAGTGTGGATACGCAGTATGTT.

The chain carries TRBV29-1 and TRBJ2-3; D not certain. Trimming removed 4 bases from V and 2 bases from J, with 7 bases in between. CDR1 and CDR2 from the germline V gene are SQVTM and ANQGSEA. The CDR3 consists of 12 residues. The CDR3 bases are TGCAGCGTTGTTCCTCCCACAGATACGCAGTATTTT. It specifies CSVVPPTDTQYF.